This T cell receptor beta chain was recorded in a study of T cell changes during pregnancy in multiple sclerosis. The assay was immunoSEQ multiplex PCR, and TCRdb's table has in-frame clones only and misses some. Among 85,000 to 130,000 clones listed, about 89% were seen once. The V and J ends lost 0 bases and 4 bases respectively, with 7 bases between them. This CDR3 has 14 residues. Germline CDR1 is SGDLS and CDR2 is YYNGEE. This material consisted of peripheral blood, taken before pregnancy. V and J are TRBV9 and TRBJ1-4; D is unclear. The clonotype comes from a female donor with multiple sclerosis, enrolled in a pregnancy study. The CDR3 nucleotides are TGTGCCAGCAGCGTAGCCGGTGTTAATGAAAAACTGTTTTTT. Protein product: CASSVAGVNEKLFF.